Shown below are 20 T cell receptor beta chains from a single sample sequenced in a study of vaccination and CD4 T cells after COVID-19. Sequencing of DNA taken from cultured CD4+ T cells relied on the Oncomine TCR Beta short-read assay. Each CDR3 protein is one row after TCRdb ran MiXCR on the PCR reads. The sample contains 15,000 to 20,000 distinct CDR3 sequences, more than 65% of which appear only once. These receptors have no known antigen. As to treatment: approximately nine-day PBMC culture with coronavirus spike peptide pools or control peptides (ViraFEST assay). The specimen was CD4+ T cells from blood, cultured in vitro. The receptors shown here come from a human donor who had recovered from COVID-19.

The chain's CDR3 is CSAKKRSARSPDTQYF. The DNA for the CDR3 is TGCAGTGCTAAAAAGCGGTCCGCGCGATCCCCAGATACGCAGTATTTT. The V gene is TRBV20-1, the J gene TRBJ2-3; D might be TRBD2 (5 bases). There are 16 residues in the CDR3. The germline CDR1 and CDR2 sequences are DFQATT and SNEGSKA (reference sequence). V lost 4 bases and J lost 4, with 21 bases in between.

This chain links TRBV20-1 with TRBJ2-2; no reliable D call. Trimming removed 5 bases from V and 9 bases from J, with 19 bases in between. The CDR3 consists of 14 residues. Per the germline V gene, CDR1 is DFQATT and CDR2 is SNEGSKA (reference sequence). The DNA for the CDR3 is TGCAGTGCTTGGGCTGGCCTATCAAGGAGGGAGCTGTTTTTT. Translating gives CSAWAGLSRRELFF.

The gene calls are TRBV7-9 and TRBJ1-2; D unresolved. The germline V gene has CDR1 SEHNR and CDR2 FQNEAQ (reference sequence). With 5 bases removed from V and 0 bases from J, the gap between germline ends came to 7 bases. The CDR3 is 13 residues long. The CDR3 region is CASSTTANYGYTF. DNA for the CDR3: TGTGCCAGCAGCACCACCGCTAACTATGGCTACACCTTC. The full variable domain, its missing parts supplied by reference TRBV7-9 and TRBJ1-2, is DTGVSQNPRHKITKRGQNVTFRCDPISEHNRLYWYRQTLGQGPEFLTYFQNEAQLEKSRLLSDRFSAERPKGSFSTLEIQRTEQGDSAMYLCASSTTANYGYTFGSGTRLTVV.

This rearrangement joins TRBV7-9 to TRBJ1-5; 7 bases align to TRBD1. Germline trimming cut 5 bases from V and 5 bases from J; bases unmatched to any gene: 12. Germline CDR1 is SEHNR and CDR2 is FQNEAQ (reference sequence). The CDR3 covers 16 residues. In nucleotides, the CDR3 is TGTGCCAGCAGCCCAACTACAGGGGTGAGCGATCAGCCCCAGCATTTT. It encodes CASSPTTGVSDQPQHF.

This chain connects TRBV5-1 to TRBJ1-6; 10 nucleotides align to TRBD1. The CDR3 runs to 15 residues. The V gene's germline CDR1 is SGHRS and CDR2 YFSETQ. Losses at the gene ends were 3 bases for V and 10 bases for J; bases not matched to a gene: 7. The chain's CDR3 is CASSSRGDRGSPLHF. In DNA form, the CDR3 reads TGCGCCAGCAGCTCTCGGGGGGACAGGGGCTCACCCCTCCACTTT.

V is TRBV20-1 and J is TRBJ2-7; 7 bases are a match to TRBD2. V gave up 6 bases and J gave up 2 bases; unmatched junction bases: 10. The CDR3 consists of 14 residues. The germline CDR1 and CDR2 sequences are DFQATT and SNEGSKA (reference sequence). CDR3 in DNA: TGCAGTGCCACCGGTAGCGGGCTTACCTACGAGCAGTACTTC. Residues: CSATGSGLTYEQYF.

This chain joins TRBV12-3 or TRBV12-4 and TRBJ1-1; no reliable D call. V lost 5 bases to trimming and J lost 5 bases, with 15 bases between them. This CDR3 contains 14 residues. The CDR3 DNA is TGTGCCAGCAGTATTTACACGGTAGGAACTGAAGCTTTCTTT. It encodes CASSIYTVGTEAFF.

The chain carries TRBV6-5 and TRBJ1-3; tentatively, D is TRBD1 (6 bases). Trimming took off 3 bases at V and 9 bases at J, with 18 bases between the two ends. In germline, CDR1 is MNHEY, CDR2 SVGAGI. The CDR3 is 15 residues long. The CDR3 loop reads CASSYEGGRAGTIYF. The CDR3 DNA sequence: TGTGCCAGCAGTTATGAAGGGGGTCGTGCGGGCACCATATATTTT.

This chain uses TRBV11-3 with TRBJ2-3; 9 nucleotides align to TRBD2. This CDR3 comprises 16 residues. V lost 1 base and J lost 0; bases outside the gene matches: 2. CDR1 is SGHNT, CDR2 YENEEA, per germline. This CDR3 is CASSLGGRASTDTQYF. CDR3 in DNA: TGTGCCAGCAGCTTAGGCGGGAGGGCTAGCACAGATACGCAGTATTTT.

A few counts support this clonotype. V and J are TRBV28 and TRBJ2-1; no definite D call. Between the trimmed V and J ends, which lost 3 bases and 4 bases, there was a span of 13 bases. Germline CDR1 MDHEN, CDR2 SYDVKM. This CDR3 contains 15 residues. CDR3: CASSLRLFTYNEQFF. The CDR3, as DNA: TGTGCCAGCAGTTTGCGACTCTTTACTTACAATGAGCAGTTCTTC.

The chain links TRBV7-9 to TRBJ1-2; tentatively, D is TRBD1 (5 bases). This CDR3 has 14 residues. The V gene's germline CDR1 is SEHNR and CDR2 FQNEAQ (reference sequence). V was clipped by 5 bases and J by 7 bases, with 17 bases between them. CDR3 nucleotides: TGTGCCAGCAGCCGAACTCAGGGATTAGGTGGCTACACCTTC. This translates into CASSRTQGLGGYTF.

The CDR3 region has the DNA TGTGCCAGCAGCTACTCCCCCGACAGGGGGCTCGGGCAGCCCCAGCATTTT. It translates to CASSYSPDRGLGQPQHF. This chain uses TRBV28 with TRBJ1-5, with TRBD1 matching 10 bases. The germline CDR1 and CDR2 sequences are MDHEN and SYDVKM. There are 17 residues in the CDR3. The V and J ends lost 6 bases and 7 bases, in that order; junction bases with no gene match: 15. Together with reference TRBV28 and TRBJ1-5, the CDR3 gives the full variable domain: DVKVTQSSRYLVKRTGEKVFLECVQDMDHENMFWYRQDPGLGLRLIYFSYDVKMKEKGDIPEGYSVSREKKERFSLILESASTNQTSMYLCASSYSPDRGLGQPQHFGDGTRLSIL.

The chain is built from TRBV20-1 and TRBJ2-3; tentatively, D is TRBD2 (5 bases). Germline CDR1 reads DFQATT; CDR2 reads SNEGSKA (reference sequence). This CDR3 contains 20 residues. V was clipped by 2 bases and J by 2 bases, with 29 bases between them. CDR3 nucleotides: TGCAGTGCTAGAAGAGTGGTTCCGGGGAAAACTGGCCCGGACACAGATACGCAGTATTTT. It specifies CSARRVVPGKTGPDTDTQYF.

V gene TRBV6-1 combines with J gene TRBJ1-2; TRBD1 aligns across 7 bases. The germline V gene encodes CDR1 MNHNS and CDR2 SASEGT. This CDR3 has 14 amino acids. The V and J ends lost 6 bases and 5 bases, in that order; junction bases with no gene match: 9. Here the CDR3 DNA reads TGTGCCAGCAGACAGCAGGGGGTAACGTATGGCTACACCTTC. Residues: CASRQQGVTYGYTF.

This clonotype was counted between two and nine times. V usage is TRBV24-1 and J usage is TRBJ2-3; D might be TRBD1 or TRBD2, each matching 6 bases. The CDR3 is 15 residues long. Germline CDR1 KGHDR, CDR2 SFDVKD. V was shortened by 1 base and J by 3 bases, with 10 bases between the two germline ends. CDR3 residues: CATSDFGGRTDTQYF. For the CDR3, the DNA is TGTGCCACCAGTGATTTTGGGGGGCGGACAGATACGCAGTATTTT.

This clonotype is categorized as medium-sized (0.01 to 0.1%). V usage is TRBV5-1 and J usage is TRBJ1-6, with 9 bases lining up with TRBD1. The CDR3 length is 15 residues. V was pared by 0 bases and J by 9 bases, with 4 bases of the junction left unmatched. Germline V gives CDR1 SGHRS, CDR2 YFSETQ. CDR3 bases: TGCGCCAGCAGCTTGGGACAGGGGGTATTTTCACCCCTCCACTTT. It encodes CASSLGQGVFSPLHF.

The J gene is TRBJ2-3, the V gene TRBV20-1, with 8 bases lining up with TRBD2. V lost 6 bases and J lost 0; bases outside the gene matches: 17. The CDR3 is made up of 18 amino acids. CDR1 and CDR2 (germline): DFQATT, SNEGSKA (reference sequence). The CDR3: CSAASLSGGSLSTDTQYF. CDR3 in DNA: TGCAGTGCCGCCTCTTTGTCGGGAGGGTCGCTGAGCACAGATACGCAGTATTTT.

As concerns this clonotype: The junction departs from germline at one end; a sequencing error may be responsible. The genes are TRBV6-1 and TRBJ1-1; 8 nucleotides align to TRBD1. CDR1 is MNHNS and CDR2 is SASEGT in the germline V gene. This CDR3 region has 14 residues. The CDR3 bases are TGTGCCAGCAGTAAATGGGGGGCAGGGGGCTCCAGTCTCTTT. It is translated as CASSKWGAGGSSLF.

This chain connects TRBV2 to TRBJ2-5; 11 positions agree with TRBD2. The CDR3 covers 15 residues. V shed 6 bases, J shed 4 bases, and the junction held 7 bases outside the gene matches. Germline loops: CDR1 SNHLY, CDR2 FYNNEI. The CDR3 reads CASRAPGLAAETQYF. The CDR3 DNA follows: TGTGCCAGCAGAGCTCCGGGACTAGCGGCAGAGACCCAGTACTTC.

This chain connects TRBV7-3 to TRBJ2-2; D call uncertain. Germline-derived CDR1 and CDR2 are SGHTA and FQGTGA. V was pared by 5 bases and J by 0 bases, with 7 bases between. There are 14 residues in the CDR3. In DNA form, the CDR3 reads TGTGCCAGCAGCCGGACGGCGAACACCGGGGAGCTGTTTTTT. It is translated as CASSRTANTGELFF.